This is a list of T cell receptor beta chains from one sample in a study of blood T cell repertoires in COVID-19. Produced via immunoSEQ multiplex PCR; TCRdb's table is partial and in-frame only. The top ten hold approximately 18% of the sample, which has approximately 240,000 clones, 80% to 90% seen once. The specimen was peripheral blood. The receptors stem from a woman of 80 years or more with active or convalescent COVID-19. CDR3s leave out the opening cysteine and the closing phenylalanine or tryptophan.

J: TRBJ1-2
V: TRBV5-1
CDR3: ASSSGTASLNGYT

J: TRBJ1-2
V: TRBV6-2/TRBV6-3
CDR3: ASSYDDTGYGYT

J: TRBJ1-1
V: TRBV7-2
CDR3: ASSFGDRGLNTEAF

J: TRBJ2-7
V: TRBV6-5
CDR3: ASSYSTANSYEQY

J: TRBJ1-5
V: TRBV19
CDR3: ASRRDRGTDQPQH

J: TRBJ1-2
V: TRBV18
CDR3: ASSPTVNYGYT

J: TRBJ2-2
V: TRBV4-2
CDR3: ASSQDRGRERGWGELF

J: TRBJ2-5
V: TRBV6-5
CDR3: ASSYSWRGYQETQY

J: TRBJ1-1
V: TRBV7-8
CDR3: ASSLGPGRGKEAF

J: TRBJ1-4
V: TRBV11-2
CDR3: ASSPLRYEKLF

J: TRBJ1-4
V: TRBV5-4
CDR3: ASSFGQGGEKLF

J: TRBJ2-1
V: TRBV19
CDR3: ASSIAREGTTF

J: TRBJ2-5
V: TRBV10-3
CDR3: AILQALGETQY

J: TRBJ2-7
V: TRBV28
CDR3: ASRDRDRAHEQY

J: TRBJ1-1
V: TRBV15
CDR3: ATSMVPGQGFRGSGTEAF

J: TRBJ1-1
V: TRBV6-5
CDR3: ATLGTGETEAF

J: TRBJ2-7
V: TRBV10-3
CDR3: AISAPGLAGDSYEQY

J: TRBJ1-4
V: TRBV27
CDR3: ASSSTPGFQNEKLF

J: TRBJ1-1
V: TRBV6-2/TRBV6-3
CDR3: ASSVPGQGNTEAF

J: TRBJ2-7
V: TRBV6-5
CDR3: ATSRARQGGSEQY

J: TRBJ2-3
V: TRBV10-1
CDR3: ASSDGDGRADTDTQY

J: TRBJ1-4
V: TRBV11-3
CDR3: ASSLSYRGPGEKLF